This T cell receptor (beta chain) was recovered during a study of shared clonotypes between healthy human individuals. Cells designated naive CD8 were CD45RO-negative and were positively selected for CCR7, with terminally differentiated effector memory CD45RA+ cells excluded. The CDR3 consists of 12 residues. The germline gives CDR1 MNHEY, CDR2 SVGAGI. The V gene lost 3 bases and the J gene lost 7 bases, with 9 bases spanning the gap. The data were produced by immunoSEQ multiplex PCR, yet TCRdb's version contains in-frame clones alone and is incomplete. In the table there are around 1.9 million clones, roughly 95% of which are singletons.

The gene calls are TRBV6-5 and TRBJ1-1; a weak D match, TRBD1 (5 bases). The sample comprised naive CD8+ T cells from PBMCs. The TCR comes from a man aged 18 to 30 in good health. Some clones in this sample may be carry-over from other donors' samples. CDR3 residues: CASSYGAVEAFF. Written as DNA, the CDR3 is TGTGCCAGCAGTTATGGGGCAGTTGAAGCTTTCTTT.